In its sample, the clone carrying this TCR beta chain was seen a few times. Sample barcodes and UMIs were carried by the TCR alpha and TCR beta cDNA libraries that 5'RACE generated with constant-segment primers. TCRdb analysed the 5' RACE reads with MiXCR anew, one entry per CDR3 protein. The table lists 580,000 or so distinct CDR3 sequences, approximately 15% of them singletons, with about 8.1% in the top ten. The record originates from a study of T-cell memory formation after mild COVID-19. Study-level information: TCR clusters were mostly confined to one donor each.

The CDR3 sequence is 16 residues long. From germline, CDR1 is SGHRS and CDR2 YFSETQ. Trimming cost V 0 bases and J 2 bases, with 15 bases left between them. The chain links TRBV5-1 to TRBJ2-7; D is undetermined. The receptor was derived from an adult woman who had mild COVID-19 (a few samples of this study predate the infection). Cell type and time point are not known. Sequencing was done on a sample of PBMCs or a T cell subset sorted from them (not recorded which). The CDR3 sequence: CASSLGRLGFAYEQYF. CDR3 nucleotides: TGCGCCAGCAGCTTGGGACGGCTTGGATTCGCCTACGAGCAGTACTTC.